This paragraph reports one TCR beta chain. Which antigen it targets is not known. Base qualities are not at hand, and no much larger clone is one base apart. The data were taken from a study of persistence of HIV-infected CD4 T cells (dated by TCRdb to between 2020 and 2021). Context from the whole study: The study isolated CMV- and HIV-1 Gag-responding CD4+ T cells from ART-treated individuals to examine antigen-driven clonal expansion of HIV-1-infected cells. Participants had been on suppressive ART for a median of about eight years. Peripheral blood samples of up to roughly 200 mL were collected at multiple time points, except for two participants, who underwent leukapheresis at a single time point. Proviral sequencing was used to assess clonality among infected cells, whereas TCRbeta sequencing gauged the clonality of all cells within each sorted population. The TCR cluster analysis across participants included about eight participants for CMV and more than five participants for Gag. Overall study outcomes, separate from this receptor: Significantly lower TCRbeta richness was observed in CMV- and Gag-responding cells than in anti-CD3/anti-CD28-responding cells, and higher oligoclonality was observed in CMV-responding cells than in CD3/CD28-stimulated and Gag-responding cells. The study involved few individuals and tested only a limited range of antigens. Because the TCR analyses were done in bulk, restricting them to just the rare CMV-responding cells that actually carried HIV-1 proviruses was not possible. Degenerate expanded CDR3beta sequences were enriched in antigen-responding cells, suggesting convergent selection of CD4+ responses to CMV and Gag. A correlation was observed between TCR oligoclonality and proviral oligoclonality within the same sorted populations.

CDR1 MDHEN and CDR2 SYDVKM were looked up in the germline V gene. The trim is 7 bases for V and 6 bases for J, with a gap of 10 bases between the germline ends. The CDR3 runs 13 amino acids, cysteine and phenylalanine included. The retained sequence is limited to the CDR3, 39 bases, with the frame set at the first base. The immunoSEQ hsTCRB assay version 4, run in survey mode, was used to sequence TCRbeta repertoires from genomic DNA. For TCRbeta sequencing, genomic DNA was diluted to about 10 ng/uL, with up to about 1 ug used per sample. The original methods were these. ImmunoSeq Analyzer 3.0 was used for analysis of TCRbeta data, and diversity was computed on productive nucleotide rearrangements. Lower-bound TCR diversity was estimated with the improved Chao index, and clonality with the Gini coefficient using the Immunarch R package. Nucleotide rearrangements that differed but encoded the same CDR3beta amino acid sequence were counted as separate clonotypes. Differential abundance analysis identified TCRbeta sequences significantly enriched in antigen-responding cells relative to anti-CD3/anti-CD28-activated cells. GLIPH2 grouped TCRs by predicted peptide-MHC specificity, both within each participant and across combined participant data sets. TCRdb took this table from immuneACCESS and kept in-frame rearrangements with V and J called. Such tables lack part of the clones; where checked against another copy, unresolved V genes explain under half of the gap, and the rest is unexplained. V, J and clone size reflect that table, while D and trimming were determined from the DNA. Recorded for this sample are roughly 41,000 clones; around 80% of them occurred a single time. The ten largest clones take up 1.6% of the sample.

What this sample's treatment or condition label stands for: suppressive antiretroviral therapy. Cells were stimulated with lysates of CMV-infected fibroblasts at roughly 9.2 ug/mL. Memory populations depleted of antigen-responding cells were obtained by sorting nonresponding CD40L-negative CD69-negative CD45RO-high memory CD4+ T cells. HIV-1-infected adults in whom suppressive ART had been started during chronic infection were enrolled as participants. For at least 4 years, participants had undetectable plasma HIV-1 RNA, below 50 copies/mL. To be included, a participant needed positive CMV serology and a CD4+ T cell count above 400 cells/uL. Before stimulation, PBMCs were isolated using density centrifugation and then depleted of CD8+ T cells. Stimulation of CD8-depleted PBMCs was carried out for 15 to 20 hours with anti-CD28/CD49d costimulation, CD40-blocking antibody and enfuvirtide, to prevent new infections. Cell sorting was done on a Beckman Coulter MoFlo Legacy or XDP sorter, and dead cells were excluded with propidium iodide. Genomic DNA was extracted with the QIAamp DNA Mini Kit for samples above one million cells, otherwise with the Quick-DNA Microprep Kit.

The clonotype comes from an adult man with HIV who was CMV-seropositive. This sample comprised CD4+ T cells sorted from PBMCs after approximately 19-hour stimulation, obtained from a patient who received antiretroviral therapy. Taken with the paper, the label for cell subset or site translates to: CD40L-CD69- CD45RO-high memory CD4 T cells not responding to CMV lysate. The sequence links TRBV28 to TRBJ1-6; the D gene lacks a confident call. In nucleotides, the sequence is TGTGCCAGCAACCCGGACGGTAATTCACCCCTCCACTTT. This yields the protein CASNPDGNSPLHF.